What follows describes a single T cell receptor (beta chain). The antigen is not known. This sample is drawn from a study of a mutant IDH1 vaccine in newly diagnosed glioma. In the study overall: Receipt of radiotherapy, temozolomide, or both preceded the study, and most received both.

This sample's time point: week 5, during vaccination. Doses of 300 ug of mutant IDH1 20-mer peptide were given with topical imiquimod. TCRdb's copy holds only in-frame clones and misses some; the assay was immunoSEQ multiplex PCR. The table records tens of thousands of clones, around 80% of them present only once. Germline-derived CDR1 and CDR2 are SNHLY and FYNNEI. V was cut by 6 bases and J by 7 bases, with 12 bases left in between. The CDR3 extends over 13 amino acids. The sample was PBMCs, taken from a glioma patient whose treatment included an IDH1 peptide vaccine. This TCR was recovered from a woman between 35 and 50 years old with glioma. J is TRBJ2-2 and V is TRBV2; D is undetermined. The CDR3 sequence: CASSWTDGGELFF. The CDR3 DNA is TGTGCCAGCAGCTGGACCGATGGCGGGGAGCTGTTTTTT.